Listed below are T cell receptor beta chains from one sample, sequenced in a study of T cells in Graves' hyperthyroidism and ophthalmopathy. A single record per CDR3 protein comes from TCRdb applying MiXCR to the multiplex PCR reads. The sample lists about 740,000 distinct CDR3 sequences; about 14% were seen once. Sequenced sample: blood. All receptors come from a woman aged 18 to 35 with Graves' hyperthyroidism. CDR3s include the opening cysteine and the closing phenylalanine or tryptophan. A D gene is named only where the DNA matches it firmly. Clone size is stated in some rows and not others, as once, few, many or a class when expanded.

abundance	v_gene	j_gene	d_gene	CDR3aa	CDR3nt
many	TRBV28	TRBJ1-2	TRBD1	CASRPWDRENYGYTF	TGTGCCAGTAGACCTTGGGACAGGGAGAACTATGGCTACACCTTC
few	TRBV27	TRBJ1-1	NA	CASSSPTGITEAFF	TGTGCCAGCAGTTCGCCGACAGGAATCACTGAAGCTTTCTTT
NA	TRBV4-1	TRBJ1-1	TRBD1	CASSQDGQGARNTEAFF	TGCGCCAGCAGCCAAGACGGACAGGGGGCGAGGAACACTGAAGCTTTCTTT
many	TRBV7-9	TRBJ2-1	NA	CASSLAWGNEQFF	TGTGCCAGCAGCTTAGCGTGGGGTAATGAGCAGTTCTTC
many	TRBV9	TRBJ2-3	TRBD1	CASSALRGRGTDTQYF	TGTGCCAGCAGCGCCCTTAGGGGGCGCGGTACAGATACGCAGTATTTT
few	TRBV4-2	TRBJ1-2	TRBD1	CASSQIGQGDYGYTF	TGTGCCAGCAGCCAAATAGGACAGGGAGACTATGGCTACACCTTC
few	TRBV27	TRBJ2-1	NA	CASSRWTTNEQFF	TGTGCCAGCAGCCGCTGGACCACCAATGAGCAGTTCTTC
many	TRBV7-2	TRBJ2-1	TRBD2	CASSLRFSGSLSYNEQFF	TGTGCCAGCAGCTTAAGATTCAGCGGGAGCTTGTCCTACAATGAGCAGTTCTTC
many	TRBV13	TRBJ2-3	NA	CASSVLAEWGRDTQYF	TGTGCCAGCAGCGTCTTAGCGGAATGGGGTAGAGATACGCAGTATTTT
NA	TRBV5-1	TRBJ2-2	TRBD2	CASSLRGLAVNTGELFF	TGCGCCAGCAGCCTTAGGGGACTAGCGGTTAACACCGGGGAGCTGTTTTTT
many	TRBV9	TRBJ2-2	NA	CASSESPSNAARPGELFF	TGTGCCAGCAGCGAATCTCCCTCCAATGCGGCTCGTCCCGGGGAGCTGTTTTTT
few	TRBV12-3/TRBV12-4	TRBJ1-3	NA	CASSPRGGTLSGNTIYF	TGTGCCAGCAGTCCCCGGGGGGGGACCCTCTCTGGAAACACCATATATTTT
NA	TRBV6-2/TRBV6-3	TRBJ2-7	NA	CASRNDYYEQYF	TGTGCCAGCAGAAACGATTACTACGAGCAGTACTTC
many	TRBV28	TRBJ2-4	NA	CASSPVGEAALAKNIQYF	TGTGCCAGCAGCCCCGTAGGGGAAGCGGCCCTAGCCAAAAACATTCAGTACTTC
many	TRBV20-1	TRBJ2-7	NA	CSARAEYYEQYF	TGCAGTGCTAGGGCCGAGTACTACGAGCAGTACTTC
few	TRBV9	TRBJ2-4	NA	CASSVDGRSGSKNIQYF	TGTGCCAGCAGCGTAGACGGGAGAAGCGGATCCAAAAACATTCAGTACTTC
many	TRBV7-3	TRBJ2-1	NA	CASSLGEAPYNEQFF	TGTGCCAGCAGCTTAGGGGAGGCTCCCTACAATGAGCAGTTCTTC
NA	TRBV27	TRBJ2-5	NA	CASSPLPGVTQETQYF	TGTGCCAGCAGTCCACTCCCTGGGGTCACACAAGAGACCCAGTACTTC
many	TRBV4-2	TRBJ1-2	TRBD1	CASSQEIGTGGGYTF	TGTGCCAGCAGCCAAGAAATCGGGACAGGGGGCGGCTACACCTTC
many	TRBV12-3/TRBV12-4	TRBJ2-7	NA	CASSLSRIPYEQYF	TGTGCCAGCAGTTTATCGCGAATTCCCTACGAGCAGTACTTC
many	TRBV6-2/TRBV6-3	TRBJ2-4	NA	CASSYMDQNIQYF	TGTGCCAGCAGTTACATGGACCAGAACATTCAGTACTTC
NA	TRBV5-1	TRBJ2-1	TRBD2	CASRYGLAGENNEQFF	TGCGCCAGCAGGTACGGACTAGCGGGAGAGAACAATGAGCAGTTCTTC
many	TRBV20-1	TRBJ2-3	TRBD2	CSARTSGRSDTQYF	TGCAGTGCTAGGACTAGCGGGAGATCAGATACGCAGTATTTT
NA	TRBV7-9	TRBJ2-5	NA	CASRKPGPQETQYF	TGTGCCAGCAGGAAGCCGGGGCCCCAAGAGACCCAGTACTTC
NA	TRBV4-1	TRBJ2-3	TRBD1	CASSQDDRVPTDTQYF	TGCGCCAGCAGCCAAGACGACAGGGTTCCCACAGATACGCAGTATTTT
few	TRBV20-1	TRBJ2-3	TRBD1	CSAGSWTGGFNTDTQYF	TGCAGTGCGGGTTCCTGGACAGGGGGCTTCAACACAGATACGCAGTATTTT
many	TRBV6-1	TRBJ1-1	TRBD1	CASSGQGPRTEAFF	TGTGCCAGCAGTGGACAGGGACCGCGCACTGAAGCTTTCTTT
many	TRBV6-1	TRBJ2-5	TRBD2	CASRTLAGGSWETQYF	TGTGCCAGCAGGACCTTAGCGGGAGGGAGTTGGGAGACCCAGTACTTC